This TCR beta chain stems from a study of blood T cells in healthy people across ages. PCR was performed a second time for roughly 7 to 12 cycles using a sample-barcoded 5' primer and a J-beta primer mix. MiXCR, run by TCRdb on the 5' RACE reads, gives a single entry per CDR3 protein. Found here are over a million distinct CDR3 sequences, 35% to 45% of them singletons; the top ten hold 7% to 9%. The V end was cut by 4 bases, the J end by 6 bases, with 20 bases between. In germline, CDR1 is SGDLS, CDR2 YYNGEE. The CDR3 has 16 residues. The chain has TRBV9 and TRBJ2-1; possible D gene TRBD1, 7 bases. The receptor comes from a woman younger than 35 in good health. The sample consisted of blood. Written as DNA, the CDR3 is TGTGCCAGCAGCACCGTACAGGGGAGGATCTCCAATGAGCAGTTCTTC. Translated: CASSTVQGRISNEQFF.